One and the same sample provided the 25 T cell receptor beta chains below, sequenced in a study of blood T cell repertoires in COVID-19. Here immunoSEQ multiplex PCR was the method, and the copy in TCRdb shows in-frame clones only, minus some. The sample lists 170,000 or so clones, around nine tenths seen once, with 6.5% to 8% in the top ten. Sequenced: PBMCs or T cells enriched from blood (not recorded which). These receptors were obtained from a woman in her forties or fifties who had recovered from COVID-19.

The chain uses TRBV5-1 and TRBJ1-2; 7 bases agree with TRBD1. V lost 0 bases to trimming and J lost 0 bases; unmatched junction nucleotides: 2. Looked up from germline, CDR1 is SGHRS and CDR2 is YFSETQ. The CDR3 loop spans 15 amino acids. The DNA for the CDR3 is TGCGCCAGCAGCTTGGGGGACAGAGCTAACTATGGCTACACCTTC. Amino acids: CASSLGDRANYGYTF.

The chain combines TRBV7-2 with TRBJ1-1; tentative D call: TRBD1 (6 bases). Germline loops: CDR1 SGHTA, CDR2 FQGNSA. The CDR3 is 14 residues long. V was pared by 2 bases and J by 6 bases, with 13 bases between. The CDR3 region has the DNA TGTGCCAGCAGCTTATATAGCAGGGGAGCTGAAGCTTTCTTT. It is translated as CASSLYSRGAEAFF.

The chain carries TRBV30 and TRBJ1-5; D is ambiguous. Germline V gene sequence: CDR1 GTSNPN, CDR2 SVGIG (reference sequence). V was cut by 3 bases and J by 4 bases, with 10 bases left in between. CDR3 length: 13 amino acids. The DNA of the CDR3 is TGTGCCTGGAGGCCCGGGATTAATCAGCCCCAGCATTTT. It codes for CAWRPGINQPQHF.

V gene TRBV7-2 combines with J gene TRBJ2-3, with 9 bases fitting TRBD2. The CDR3 is made up of 16 amino acids. V was clipped by 3 bases and J by 8 bases; unmatched bases: 12. In germline, CDR1 is SGHTA, CDR2 FQGNSA. CDR3 in amino acids: CASSLRGGFEILTQYF. The CDR3 DNA follows: TGTGCCAGCAGCTTGCGGGGGGGCTTTGAGATACTTACGCAGTATTTT. The variable domain in full, with the rest retrieved from reference TRBV7-2 and TRBJ2-3, is GAGVSQSPSNKVTEKGKDVELRCDPISGHTALYWYRQSLGQGLEFLIYFQGNSAPDKSGLPSDRFSAERTGGSVSTLTIQRTQQEDSAVYLCASSLRGGFEILTQYFGPGTRLTVL.

As DNA, the CDR3 is TGTGCCAGCTCACCCCTCGGGACTAGCGGGGTGAGCACAGATACGCAGTATTTT. Its protein is CASSPLGTSGVSTDTQYF. This chain uses TRBV18 with TRBJ2-3; 13 bases line up with TRBD2. After removal of 3 bases from V and 0 bases from J, the junction contained 6 bases not matched to a gene. Germline CDR1 is KGHSH and CDR2 is LQKENI. This CDR3 comprises 18 residues.

J is TRBJ2-7 and V is TRBV4-1; TRBD1 aligns across 9 bases. Germline values: CDR1 MGHRA, CDR2 YSYEKL. This CDR3 has 16 residues. V lost 4 bases to trimming and J lost 1 base; unmatched junction nucleotides: 8. The CDR3 spells CASSLEWTGASYEQYF. DNA for the CDR3: TGCGCCAGCAGCCTTGAGTGGACAGGGGCGTCCTACGAGCAGTACTTC.

This clone was seen a few times. The chain joins TRBV5-4 to TRBJ2-1; D ambiguous. V lost 3 bases, J lost 3 bases, and 7 bases lay in between. This CDR3 spans 13 amino acids. Per the germline V gene, CDR1 is SGHNT and CDR2 is YYREEE (reference sequence). The CDR3 nucleotides are TGTGCCAGCAGCTCGGGTGACTACAATGAGCAGTTCTTC. Translated: CASSSGDYNEQFF.

This chain links TRBV19 with TRBJ1-1; D not certain. There are 13 residues in the CDR3. V lost 3 bases, J lost 1 base, and 6 bases lay in between. Germline V gene data show CDR1 as LNHDA and CDR2 as SQIVND (reference sequence). CDR3 DNA sequence: TGTGCCAGTAGTATCACCGGGAACACTGAAGCTTTCTTT. It yields the protein CASSITGNTEAFF. Combining the CDR3 with reference TRBV19 and TRBJ1-1 gives the whole variable domain DGGITQSPKYLFRKEGQNVTLSCEQNLNHDAMYWYRQDPGQGLRLIYYSQIVNDFQKGDIAEGYSVSREKKESFPLTVTSAQKNPTAFYLCASSITGNTEAFFGQGTRLTVV.

J is TRBJ2-1 and V is TRBV11-2; 10 nucleotides agree with TRBD2. The CDR3 has 15 amino acids. The J segment lost 9 bases and the V segment lost 3 bases, leaving 8 bases of the junction unmatched. The germline V gene has CDR1 SGHAT and CDR2 FQNNGV. CDR3 amino acids: CASSFTSGGGSEQFF. CDR3 in DNA: TGTGCCAGCAGCTTTACCAGCGGGGGGGGATCTGAGCAGTTCTTC.

This sequence joins TRBV4-2 and TRBJ1-3; TRBD1 is a possible D gene (6 bases). V lost 7 bases and J lost 2, with 15 bases in between. CDR1 and CDR2 (germline): LGHNA, YNFKEQ. There are 15 residues in the CDR3. CDR3 residues: CASMGYRDAGNTIYF. The DNA of the CDR3 is TGTGCCAGCATGGGATACAGGGACGCTGGAAACACCATATATTTT.

The chain couples TRBV20-1 to TRBJ1-1, with D hard to call. Germline V gene sequence: CDR1 DFQATT, CDR2 SNEGSKA (reference sequence). V was pared by 6 bases and J by 1 base, with 9 bases between. The CDR3 loop spans 12 amino acids. The CDR3 DNA reads TGCAGTGCCAGTCGGGGGAACACTGAAGCTTTCTTT. This sequence encodes CSASRGNTEAFF.

The V call is TRBV15, the J call TRBJ2-3, with 14 bases fitting TRBD2. V shed 1 base, J shed 5 bases, and the junction held 8 bases outside the gene matches. The CDR3 is 18 residues long. Germline V gene lookup returns CDR1 LNHNV and CDR2 YYDKDF (reference sequence). The CDR3 nucleotides are TGTGCCACCAGCAGAGCCTTGACTAGCGGGGGGGTTGTAGATACGCAGTATTTT. This codes for CATSRALTSGGVVDTQYF.

The chain links TRBV4-1 to TRBJ1-6; no firm D call. The V and J ends lost 4 bases and 9 bases respectively, with 10 bases between them. CDR1 and CDR2 (germline): MGHRA, YSYEKL. The CDR3 sequence is 13 residues long. CDR3 in DNA: TGCGCCAGCAGCCCCTTTTATGTTTCACCCCTCCACTTT. Amino acid sequence: CASSPFYVSPLHF.

The chain couples TRBV6-2 or TRBV6-3 to TRBJ2-1; weak D call: TRBD1 (6 bases). V was shortened by 5 bases and J by 3 bases, with 14 bases between the two germline ends. This CDR3 is 15 amino acids long. The germline gives CDR1 MNHEY, CDR2 SVGEGT. The CDR3 loop is CASSPHSDSYNEQFF. DNA of the CDR3: TGTGCCAGCAGTCCACACTCGGACAGCTACAATGAGCAGTTCTTC.

The chain combines TRBV30 with TRBJ1-1, with D possibly being TRBD1 (6 bases). The CDR3 length is 12 residues. Deletions cut 4 bases from V and 11 bases from J, with 17 bases between. Germline CDR1 and CDR2: GTSNPN and SVGIG (reference sequence). CDR3 DNA: TGTGCCTGGAAGGCAGGGGTAGGAGATGCTTTCTTT. As protein: CAWKAGVGDAFF.

The J gene is TRBJ2-2, the V gene TRBV6-5; a possible D gene is TRBD2 (6 bases). The length of the CDR3 is 15 residues. Trimming removed 7 bases at V and 5 bases at J, with 17 bases between. Germline CDR1 reads MNHEY; CDR2 reads SVGAGI. CDR3 protein: CASNKGGSPTGELFF. CDR3 DNA sequence: TGTGCCAGCAACAAGGGAGGCAGTCCAACCGGGGAGCTGTTTTTT.

The chain joins TRBV6-5 to TRBJ2-1, with TRBD2 matching 10 bases. This CDR3 comprises 15 residues. Looked up from germline, CDR1 is MNHEY and CDR2 is SVGAGI. V lost 5 bases, J lost 6 bases, and 7 bases stayed unmatched. The CDR3 DNA reads TGTGCCAGCAGTAAGTTAGCGGGGGGTTCCAATGAGCAGTTCTTC. As protein: CASSKLAGGSNEQFF.

The chain is built from TRBV7-8 and TRBJ1-5; D perhaps matches TRBD1 (5 bases). The CDR3 totals 15 residues. The germline V gene encodes CDR1 SGHVS and CDR2 FQNEAQ. Trimming stripped 5 bases from V and 5 bases from J, with 16 bases between. Here the CDR3 DNA reads TGTGCCAGCAGCGGCAGGGTATCGGGGGATCAGCCCCAGCATTTT. Residues: CASSGRVSGDQPQHF.

J is TRBJ1-2 and V is TRBV11-3, with 10 bases fitting TRBD1. CDR3 length: 15 residues. The trim removed 5 bases at V and 1 base at J, leaving 4 bases unmatched. Germline V gene data show CDR1 as SGHNT and CDR2 as YENEEA. DNA of the CDR3: TGTGCCAGCAGCCAGCGGACAGGGGGTAACTATGGCTACACCTTC. Its translation: CASSQRTGGNYGYTF.

The chain employs TRBV9 and TRBJ1-1; maybe TRBD1 (5 bases). The ends were cut back, 4 bases at V and 2 bases at J, with 6 bases in the middle. CDR1 SGDLS and CDR2 YYNGEE come from the germline V gene. The CDR3 sequence is 12 residues long. The CDR3, as DNA: TGTGCCAGCAGCAGGGGTAACACTGAAGCTTTCTTT. Its protein product is CASSRGNTEAFF.

The CDR3 DNA sequence: TGTGCCAGCAGCTCCGGACAGGGCCAGCCCCAGCATTTT. Protein: CASSSGQGQPQHF. This chain links TRBV5-4 with TRBJ1-5; 8 bases are a match to TRBD1. CDR1 and CDR2 from the germline V gene are SGHNT and YYREEE (reference sequence). The V segment lost 3 bases and the J segment 7 bases; nucleotides outside the gene matches: 3. This CDR3 is 13 amino acids long.

This clone has only one observation. The CDR3 DNA sequence: TGTGCCAGCTCACCCGAGGTACAAGAGACCCAGTACTTC. Protein: CASSPEVQETQYF. V is TRBV18 and J is TRBJ2-5, with unresolved D. The germline V gene encodes CDR1 KGHSH and CDR2 LQKENI. The CDR3 is 13 residues long. V lost 3 bases and J 2 bases, leaving 7 bases between the germline ends.

The chain uses TRBV7-2 and TRBJ1-2; 11 bases agree with TRBD1. Germline CDR1 reads SGHTA; CDR2 reads FQGNSA. The length of the CDR3 is 13 residues. V dropped 4 bases and J dropped 8; count of bases not matched to a gene: 3. The DNA for the CDR3 is TGTGCCAGCAGCTCGGACAGGGGGCAAGGCTACACCTTC. Residues: CASSSDRGQGYTF.

V gene TRBV7-9 combines with J gene TRBJ2-5; possible D gene TRBD1, 6 bases. Germline V CDR1 and CDR2: SEHNR, FQNEAQ (reference sequence). The CDR3 has 14 amino acids. The V end lost 4 bases, the J end lost 5 bases, and 14 bases lay between the germline ends. CDR3 nucleotides: TGTGCCAGCAGCTACTCAGGGGCAGGGGAGACCCAGTACTTC. Its translation is CASSYSGAGETQYF.

In its sample, this clone was seen once. The chain recombines TRBV3-1 (or the pseudogene TRBV3-2) with TRBJ1-2, with a possible D match to TRBD1 (6 bases). Per the germline V gene, CDR1 is LGHDT and CDR2 is YNNKEL (reference sequence). The CDR3 loop spans 13 amino acids. The V and J ends lost 2 bases and 6 bases respectively, with 10 bases between them. CDR3 sequence: CASSQLGADGYTF. The CDR3 DNA is TGTGCCAGCAGCCAACTGGGGGCGGATGGCTACACCTTC.